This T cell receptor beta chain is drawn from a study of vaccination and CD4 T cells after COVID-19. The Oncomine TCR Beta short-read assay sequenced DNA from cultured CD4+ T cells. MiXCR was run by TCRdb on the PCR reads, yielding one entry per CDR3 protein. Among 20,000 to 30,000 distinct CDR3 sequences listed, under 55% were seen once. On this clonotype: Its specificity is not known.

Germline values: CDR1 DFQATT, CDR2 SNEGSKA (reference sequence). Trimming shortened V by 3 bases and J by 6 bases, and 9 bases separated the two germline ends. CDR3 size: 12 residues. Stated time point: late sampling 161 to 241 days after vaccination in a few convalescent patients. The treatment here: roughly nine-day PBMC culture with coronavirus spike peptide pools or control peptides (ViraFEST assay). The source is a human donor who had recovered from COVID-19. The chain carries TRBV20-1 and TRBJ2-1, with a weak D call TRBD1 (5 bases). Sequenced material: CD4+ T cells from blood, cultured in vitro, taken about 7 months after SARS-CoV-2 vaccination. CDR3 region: CSASGQGNEQFF. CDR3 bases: TGCAGTGCTAGCGGGCAGGGCAATGAGCAGTTCTTC.